This T cell receptor beta chain appears in the sequencing data of a study of memory CD4+ T cells and cytomegalovirus serostatus. As for the study in general: Donors were healthy Belgian adults, several CMV seropositive and 20 to 25 seronegative. Study results and limitations: A US-trained random forest predicted CMV serostatus with median AUC about 0.92.

This CDR3 has 16 residues. Trimming took off 1 base at V and 5 bases at J, with 14 bases between the two ends. Germline assignment: CDR1 SGHDN and CDR2 FVKESK. By sample fraction, this clone is medium-sized. Its antigen is still unknown. Single viable CD3+CD4+CD8-CD45RO+ cells were sorted as the memory CD4+ T cells. Method: immunoSEQ multiplex PCR; TCRdb's copy keeps in-frame clones and lacks some. The sample has 40,000 to 60,000 clones; roughly 73% are singletons. The clonotype was recovered from an adult in good health and CMV-seronegative. This chain connects TRBV14 to TRBJ1-4; D is uncertain. The sample consisted of memory CD4+ T cells from blood. CDR3 DNA: TGTGCCAGCAGCCAAGGTAATCGACATGGAAATGAAAAACTGTTTTTT. This translates into CASSQGNRHGNEKLFF.